The 14 T cell receptor beta chains presented below share a single source sample, sequenced in a study of shared clonotypes between healthy human individuals. Method: immunoSEQ multiplex PCR; TCRdb's copy keeps in-frame clones and lacks some. The sample carries fewer than 550,000 clones, about 75% recorded once. The sample taken for sequencing was PBMCs. The receptors come from a woman aged 35 to 49 in good health. Some clones in this sample may be carry-over from other donors' samples.

Worth noting for this clone: This same CDR3 is encoded by further DNA sequences in the sample. The rearrangement joins TRBV19 to TRBJ2-3, with D hard to call. The V gene lost 0 bases and the J gene lost 3 bases, with 4 bases spanning the gap. Germline V CDR1 and CDR2: LNHDA, SQIVND (reference sequence). This CDR3 spans 13 amino acids. The CDR3 region is CASSIDSTDTQYF. CDR3 sequence (DNA): TGTGCCAGTAGTATAGACTCGACAGATACGCAGTATTTT.

The rearrangement uses TRBV4-1 and TRBJ2-3; D is possibly TRBD2 (6 bases). Per germline, CDR1 MGHRA and CDR2 YSYEKL. The CDR3 extends over 12 amino acids. V lost 3 bases to trimming and J lost 6 bases, with 7 bases between them. The CDR3 here is CASSHLADTQYF. The CDR3 DNA is TGCGCCAGCAGCCACCTAGCGGATACGCAGTATTTT.

The CDR3 loop reads CASSWTSGSGTDTQYF. CDR3 DNA sequence: TGCGCCAGCAGCTGGACTAGCGGGAGTGGGACAGATACGCAGTATTTT. The rearrangement links TRBV5-1 to TRBJ2-3, with 13 nucleotides matching TRBD2. This CDR3 contains 16 residues. V dropped 3 bases and J dropped 3; count of bases not matched to a gene: 4. CDR1 and CDR2 (germline): SGHRS, YFSETQ.

CDR3 region: CASSYRLSSYEQYF. CDR3 nucleotide sequence: TGTGCCAGCAGTTACCGACTCAGCTCCTACGAGCAGTACTTC. The V gene is TRBV6-6, the J gene TRBJ2-7, with D hard to call. Germline loops: CDR1 MNHNY, CDR2 SVGAGI (reference sequence). V lost 2 bases and J lost 0, with 8 bases in between. The CDR3 sequence is 14 residues long.

The chain employs TRBV7-6 and TRBJ1-5, with D possibly TRBD1 on 5 matching bases. Germline lookup yields CDR1 SGHVS and CDR2 FNYEAQ. Trimming left V 5 bases short and J 0 bases short, with 23 bases between. The CDR3 extends over 19 amino acids. In DNA, the CDR3 is TGTGCCAGCAGCCCGGACATGGGGACTTACATTTATAGCAATCAGCCCCAGCATTTT. Protein sequence: CASSPDMGTYIYSNQPQHF.

The chain links TRBV30 to TRBJ2-2; D is possibly TRBD1 (6 bases). The germline gives CDR1 GTSNPN, CDR2 SVGIG (reference sequence). The CDR3 has 16 residues. Trimming left V 3 bases short and J 5 bases short, with 19 bases between. The CDR3 protein is CAWSLRGRRGTGELFF. The CDR3 DNA reads TGTGCCTGGAGCCTCAGGGGTCGCCGGGGTACCGGGGAGCTGTTTTTT.

This chain connects TRBV7-3 to TRBJ2-3; D remains unclear. Trimming took 4 bases from V and 0 from J, leaving 8 bases between them. The CDR3 totals 14 residues. In germline, CDR1 is SGHTA, CDR2 FQGTGA. As DNA, the CDR3 is TGTGCCAGCAGCTCTCGACAAAGCACAGATACGCAGTATTTT. This gives the protein CASSSRQSTDTQYF.

The chain recombines TRBV5-1 with TRBJ2-5, with D unclear. The CDR3 spans 11 residues. The V and J ends lost 6 bases and 5 bases respectively, with 8 bases between them. CDR1 is SGHRS, CDR2 YFSETQ, per germline. The CDR3 DNA reads as TGCGCCAGCACCTTAATGGAGACCCAGTACTTC. Protein product: CASTLMETQYF. Complete variable domain (other parts from reference TRBV5-1 and TRBJ2-5): KAGVTQTPRYLIKTRGQQVTLSCSPISGHRSVSWYQQTPGQGLQFLFEYFSETQRNKGNFPGRFSGRQFSNSRSEMNVSTLELGDSALYLCASTLMETQYFGPGTRLLVL.

V usage is TRBV11-2 and J usage is TRBJ2-4; D not certain. V was trimmed by 2 bases and J by 0 bases, leaving 5 bases between them. This CDR3 has 14 residues. The germline V gene has CDR1 SGHAT and CDR2 FQNNGV. CDR3 nucleotides: TGTGCCAGCAGCTTACTCTCAGCCAAAAACATTCAGTACTTC. As protein: CASSLLSAKNIQYF.

The V call is TRBV4-1, the J call TRBJ1-3; 7 bases fit TRBD1. CDR1 is MGHRA and CDR2 is YSYEKL in the germline V gene. The CDR3 length is 16 residues. Trimming removed 2 bases from V and 2 bases from J; junction bases left unmatched: 6. The CDR3 is CASSQSTGEAGNTIYF. The CDR3 nucleotides read TGCGCCAGCAGCCAATCAACAGGGGAGGCTGGAAACACCATATATTTT.

The chain couples TRBV4-2 to TRBJ2-1, with D perhaps matching TRBD1 or TRBD2 (5 bases each). The CDR3 runs 17 residues. The ends were cut back, 0 bases at V and 0 bases at J, with 12 bases in the middle. Germline CDR1 is LGHNA and CDR2 is YNFKEQ. In DNA form, the CDR3 reads TGTGCCAGCAGCCAAGAGGACCGGGACGTCTCCTACAATGAGCAGTTCTTC. Translating gives CASSQEDRDVSYNEQFF.

The chain joins TRBV6-6 to TRBJ2-7, with TRBD2 identical over 9 bases. This CDR3 contains 15 residues. J gave up 4 bases and V 4 bases, and 8 bases lay outside the gene matches. Germline assignment: CDR1 MNHNY and CDR2 SVGAGI (reference sequence). The CDR3 sequence is CASSSPTSGHYEQYF. CDR3 nucleotides: TGTGCCAGCAGTTCCCCCACTAGCGGGCATTACGAGCAGTACTTC.

The chain is built from TRBV7-9 and TRBJ1-1; the D is unclear. CDR3 size: 13 residues. Germline V gene data show CDR1 as SEHNR and CDR2 as FQNEAQ (reference sequence). V lost 5 bases and J lost 8, with 15 bases in between. The CDR3 bases are TGTGCCAGCAGCAACACTGGGGTGCCAGAAGCTTTCTTT. Its protein product is CASSNTGVPEAFF.

Comments on this clone: With a much larger clone just one base away, this may be a read error. V usage is TRBV10-2 and J usage is TRBJ2-3; D is perhaps TRBD1 or TRBD2 (6 bases each). Germline V gene data show CDR1 as WSHSY and CDR2 as SAAADI. The CDR3 has 14 residues. The CDR3 DNA follows: TGCGCCAGCAGTGACGGGGGCACCACAGATGCGCAGTATTTT. This encodes CASSDGGTTDAQYF.